The present T cell receptor beta chain was sequenced within a study of CD8+CD57+ T cells in acquired aplastic anemia. Study background: Recorded DNA amounts for sorted CD4+ and CD8+ cells had an average of 3.2 ug.

CD8+CD57+ cell expansion, shown by flow cytometry, had occurred in the patients selected for sequencing. Severe acquired aplastic anemia was the diagnosis recorded for all patients. This clonotype was picked up one time. The antigen is unknown. The study's findings and limits: Patients versus controls showed no significant CD8+ Simpson's diversity difference. The study identified almost 30 CD8+ CDR3 sequences shared by patients and controls.

Germline assignment: CDR1 SQVTM and CDR2 ANQGSEA. Trimming took 3 bases from V and 5 from J; bases not matched to a gene: 9. This CDR3 is 14 amino acids long. Using genomic DNA as the template, TCR beta VDJ and CDR3 profiling was carried out. TCRdb called the reads again in MiXCR, with one record for every CDR3 protein. This repertoire shows some 140,000 distinct CDR3 sequences, about 54% found once; its top ten account for about 12%. Sequencing was carried out using sorted CD4+, CD8+, or CD8+CD57+ T cells (not recorded which) from PBMCs. The chain has TRBV29-1 and TRBJ1-2, with 7 bases aligning to TRBD1. This sequence was found in a human donor with aplastic anemia. The CDR3 nucleotides are TGCAGCGTTGAGGAAACAGGGGTTGGGTATGGCTACACCTTC. Translated: CSVEETGVGYGYTF. The full variable domain, rest sourced from reference TRBV29-1 and TRBJ1-2, is SAVISQKPSRDICQRGTSLTIQCQVDSQVTMMFWYRQQPGQSLTLIATANQGSEATYESGFVIDKFPISRPNLTFSTLTVSNMSPEDSSIYLCSVEETGVGYGYTFGSGTRLTVV.